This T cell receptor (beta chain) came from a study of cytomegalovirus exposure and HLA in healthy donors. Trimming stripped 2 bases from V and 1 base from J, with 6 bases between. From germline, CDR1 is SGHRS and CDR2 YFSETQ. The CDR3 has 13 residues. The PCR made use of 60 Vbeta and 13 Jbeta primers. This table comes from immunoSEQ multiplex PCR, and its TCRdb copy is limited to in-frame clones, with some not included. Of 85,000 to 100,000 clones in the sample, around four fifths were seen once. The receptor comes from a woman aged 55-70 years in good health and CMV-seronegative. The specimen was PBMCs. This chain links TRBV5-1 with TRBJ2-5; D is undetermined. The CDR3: CASSFTSQETQYF. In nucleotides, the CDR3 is TGCGCCAGCAGCTTTACAAGCCAAGAGACCCAGTACTTC. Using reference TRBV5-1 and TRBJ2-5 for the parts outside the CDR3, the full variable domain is KAGVTQTPRYLIKTRGQQVTLSCSPISGHRSVSWYQQTPGQGLQFLFEYFSETQRNKGNFPGRFSGRQFSNSRSEMNVSTLELGDSALYLCASSFTSQETQYFGPGTRLLVL.